Presented here are 3 T cell receptor beta chains from one specimen sequenced in a study of T cell repertoires in cytomegalovirus infection. These TCRs are of unknown antigen specificity. TCRdb itself ran the reads through MiXCR, one entry per CDR3 protein. The table has fewer than 850,000 distinct CDR3 sequences, 29% seen once. The material was cultured CD8+ T cells from PBMCs, obtained from culture after CMV antigen stimulation. These receptors all stem from a human donor in good health (CMV status not recorded). Some clones in this sample may be carry-over from other donors' samples.

The table lists this clonotype with a count of one. The V gene is TRBV5-3, the J gene TRBJ2-4; TRBD1 might be the D (6 bases). TRBV5-3 qualifies as an ORF whose function is uncertain. V shed 8 bases and J shed 7 bases, with 22 bases lying between them. This CDR3 has 15 residues. DNA for the CDR3: TGTGCCAGCAGTTGGACACTGGGACATCTCAACATTCAGTACTTC. It encodes CASSWTLGHLNIQYF.

This clonotype was found a few times. V is TRBV9 and J is TRBJ1-2; TRBD1 is a possible D gene (5 bases). Between the trimmed V and J ends, which lost 2 bases and 2 bases, there was a span of 13 bases. Per germline, CDR1 SGDLS and CDR2 YYNGEE. The CDR3 runs to 15 residues. The CDR3 here is CASSVGSGLNYGYTF. The DNA of the CDR3 is TGTGCCAGCAGCGTGGGATCAGGGCTAAACTATGGCTACACCTTC.

The V call is TRBV5-4, the J call TRBJ2-7; 11 nucleotides agree with TRBD2. With 1 base clipped from V and 2 bases from J, the junction kept 5 bases outside the gene matches. This CDR3 comprises 16 residues. Germline CDR1 and CDR2: SGHNT and YYREEE (reference sequence). Here the CDR3 DNA reads TGTGCCAGCAGCTTGACTAGCGGGGGTTTTCCCTACGAGCAGTACTTC. Amino acids: CASSLTSGGFPYEQYF. The full variable domain, its missing parts supplied by reference TRBV5-4 and TRBJ2-7, is ETGVTQSPTHLIKTRGQQVTLRCSSQSGHNTVSWYQQALGQGPQFIFQYYREEENGRGNFPPRFSGLQFPNYSSELNVNALELDDSALYLCASSLTSGGFPYEQYFGPGTRLTVT.